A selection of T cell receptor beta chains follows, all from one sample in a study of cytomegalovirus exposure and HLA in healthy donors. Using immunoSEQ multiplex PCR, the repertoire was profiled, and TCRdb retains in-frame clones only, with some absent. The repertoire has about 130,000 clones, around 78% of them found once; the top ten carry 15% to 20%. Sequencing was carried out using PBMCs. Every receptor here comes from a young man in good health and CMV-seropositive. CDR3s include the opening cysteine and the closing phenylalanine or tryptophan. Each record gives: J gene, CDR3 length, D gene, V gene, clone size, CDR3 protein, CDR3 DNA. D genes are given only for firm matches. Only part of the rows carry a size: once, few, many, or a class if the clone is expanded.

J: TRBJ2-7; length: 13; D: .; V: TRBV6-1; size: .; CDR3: CASSESDGYEQYF; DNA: TGTGCCAGCAGTGAAAGCGACGGTTACGAGCAGTACTTC
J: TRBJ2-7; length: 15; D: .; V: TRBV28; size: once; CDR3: CASRKRGDTSYEQYF; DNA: TGTGCCAGCAGAAAAAGAGGGGACACTTCCTACGAGCAGTACTTC
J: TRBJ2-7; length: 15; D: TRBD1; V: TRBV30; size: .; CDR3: CAWSAAGGIIYEQYF; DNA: TGTGCCTGGAGTGCGGCAGGGGGAATTATCTACGAGCAGTACTTC
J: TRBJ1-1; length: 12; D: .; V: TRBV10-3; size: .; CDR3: CAISEGDTEAFF; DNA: TGTGCCATCAGTGAAGGGGACACTGAAGCTTTCTTT
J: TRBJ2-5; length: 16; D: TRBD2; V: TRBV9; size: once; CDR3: CASSSSAGVYRETQYF; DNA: TGTGCCAGCAGCTCAAGTGCGGGGGTGTACCGCGAGACCCAGTACTTC
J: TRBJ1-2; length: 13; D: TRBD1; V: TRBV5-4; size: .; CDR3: CASSPRQGAGYTF; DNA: TGTGCCAGCAGCCCCCGACAGGGAGCTGGCTACACCTTC
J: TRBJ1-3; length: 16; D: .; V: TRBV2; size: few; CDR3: CASSGMEPFSGNTIYF; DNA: TGTGCCAGCAGTGGAATGGAGCCGTTCTCTGGAAACACCATATATTTT
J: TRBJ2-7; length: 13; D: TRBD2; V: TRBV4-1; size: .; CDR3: CASSPSGPYEQYF; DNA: TGCGCCAGCAGCCCTAGCGGTCCCTACGAGCAGTACTTC
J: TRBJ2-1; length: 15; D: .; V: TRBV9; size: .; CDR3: CASSVTLATYNEQFF; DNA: TGTGCCAGCAGCGTCACCCTAGCTACCTACAATGAGCAGTTCTTC
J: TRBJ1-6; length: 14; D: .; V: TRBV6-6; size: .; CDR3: CAITGAVYNSPLHF; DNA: TGTGCCATAACTGGGGCCGTCTATAATTCACCCCTCCACTTT
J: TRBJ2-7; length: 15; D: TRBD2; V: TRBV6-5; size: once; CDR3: CASRPAGGITYEQYF; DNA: TGTGCCAGCAGACCAGCGGGGGGGATAACCTACGAGCAGTACTTC
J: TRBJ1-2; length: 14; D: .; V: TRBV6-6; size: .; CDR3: CASSYASGNYGYTF; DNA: TGTGCCAGCAGTTACGCATCCGGGAACTATGGCTACACCTTC
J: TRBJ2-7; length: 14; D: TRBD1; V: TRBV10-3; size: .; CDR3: CAISVDRGAYEQYF; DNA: TGTGCCATCAGTGTTGACAGGGGAGCCTACGAGCAGTACTTC
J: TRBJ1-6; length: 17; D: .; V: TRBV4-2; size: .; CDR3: CASSQDSGLSGGSPLHF; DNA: TGTGCCAGCAGCCAGGACTCGGGACTTTCTGGAGGCTCACCCCTCCACTTT
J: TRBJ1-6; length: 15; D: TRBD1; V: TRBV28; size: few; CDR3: CASSLTGGVNSPLHF; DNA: TGTGCCAGCAGCCTGACAGGGGGCGTTAATTCACCCCTCCACTTT
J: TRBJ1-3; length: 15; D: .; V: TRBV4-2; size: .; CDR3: CASSQDQGIAYTIYF; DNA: TGTGCCAGCAGCCAAGACCAGGGTATTGCATACACCATATATTTT
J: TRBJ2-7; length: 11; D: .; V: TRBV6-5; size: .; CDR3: CASSSTLEQYF; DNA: TGTGCCAGCAGTTCTACCCTGGAGCAGTACTTC
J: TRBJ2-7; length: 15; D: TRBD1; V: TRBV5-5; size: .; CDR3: CASSPNPGQGYEQYF; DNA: TGTGCCAGCAGCCCTAACCCGGGACAGGGTTACGAGCAGTACTTC
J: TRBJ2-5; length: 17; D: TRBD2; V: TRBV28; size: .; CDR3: CASSYPPGLAGEETQYF; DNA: TGTGCCAGCAGTTATCCTCCGGGACTAGCGGGGGAAGAGACCCAGTACTTC
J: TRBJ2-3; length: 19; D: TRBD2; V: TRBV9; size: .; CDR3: CASSFTSGGAGTSTDTQYF; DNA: TGTGCCAGCAGTTTTACCAGCGGGGGGGCGGGGACTAGCACAGATACGCAGTATTTT